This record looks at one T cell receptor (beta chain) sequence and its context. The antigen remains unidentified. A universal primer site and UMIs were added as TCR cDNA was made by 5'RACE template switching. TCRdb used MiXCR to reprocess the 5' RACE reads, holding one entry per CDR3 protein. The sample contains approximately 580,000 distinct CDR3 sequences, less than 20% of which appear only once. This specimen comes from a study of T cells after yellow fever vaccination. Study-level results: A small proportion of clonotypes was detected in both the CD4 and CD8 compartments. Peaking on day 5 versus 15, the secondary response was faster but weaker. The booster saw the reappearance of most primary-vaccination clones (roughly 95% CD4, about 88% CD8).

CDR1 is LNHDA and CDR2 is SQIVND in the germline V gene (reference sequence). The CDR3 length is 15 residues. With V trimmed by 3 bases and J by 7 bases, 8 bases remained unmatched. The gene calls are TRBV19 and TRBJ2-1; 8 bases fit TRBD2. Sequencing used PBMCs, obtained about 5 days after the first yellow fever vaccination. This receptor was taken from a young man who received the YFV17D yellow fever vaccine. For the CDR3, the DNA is TGTGCCAGTAGTATCCAGCGGGGGCCGCTTAATGAGCAGTTCTTC. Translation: CASSIQRGPLNEQFF.